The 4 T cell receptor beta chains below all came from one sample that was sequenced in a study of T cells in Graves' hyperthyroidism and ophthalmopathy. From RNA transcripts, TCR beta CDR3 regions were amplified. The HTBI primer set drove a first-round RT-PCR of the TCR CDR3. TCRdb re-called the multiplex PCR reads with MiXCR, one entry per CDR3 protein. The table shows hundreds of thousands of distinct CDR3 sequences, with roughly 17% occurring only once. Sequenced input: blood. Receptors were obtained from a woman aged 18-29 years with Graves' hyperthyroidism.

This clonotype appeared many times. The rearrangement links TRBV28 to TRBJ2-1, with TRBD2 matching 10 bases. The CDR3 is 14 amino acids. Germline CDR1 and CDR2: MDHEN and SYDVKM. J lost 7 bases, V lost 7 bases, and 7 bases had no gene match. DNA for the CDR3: TGTGCCAGCAACACAGCGGGAGGGCCAAATGAGCAGTTCTTC. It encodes CASNTAGGPNEQFF.

CDR3: CASSSGGTGELDTQYF. CDR3 sequence (DNA): TGTGCCAGCAGCTCGGGGGGCACCGGGGAGCTGGATACGCAGTATTTT. J is TRBJ2-3 and V is TRBV7-9; tentatively, D is TRBD2 (7 bases). Per the germline V gene, CDR1 is SEHNR and CDR2 is FQNEAQ (reference sequence). This CDR3 is built from 16 residues. The V and J ends lost 4 bases and 6 bases respectively, with 20 bases between them.

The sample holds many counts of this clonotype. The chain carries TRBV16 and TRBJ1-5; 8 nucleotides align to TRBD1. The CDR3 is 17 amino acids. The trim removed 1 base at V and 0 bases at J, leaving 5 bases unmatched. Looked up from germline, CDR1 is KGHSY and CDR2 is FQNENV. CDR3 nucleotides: TGTGCCAGCAGCCAATTGGACAGGGTCGATAGCAATCAGCCCCAGCATTTT. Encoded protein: CASSQLDRVDSNQPQHF.

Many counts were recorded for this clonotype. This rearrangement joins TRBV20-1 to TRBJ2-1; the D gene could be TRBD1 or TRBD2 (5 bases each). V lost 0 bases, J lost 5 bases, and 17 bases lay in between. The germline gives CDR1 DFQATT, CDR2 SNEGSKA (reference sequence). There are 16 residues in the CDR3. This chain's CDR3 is CSARDSVGPIDNEQFF. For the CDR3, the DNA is TGCAGTGCTAGAGATAGCGTGGGACCGATAGACAATGAGCAGTTCTTC.